This passage covers 24 T cell receptor beta chains from one sample sequenced in a study of blood T cell repertoires in COVID-19. Assay used: immunoSEQ multiplex PCR; TCRdb lists only in-frame clones, some missing. The data hold more than 300,000 clones, with 90% observed a single time. Material: peripheral blood. Source of these receptors: a woman aged 40 to 50 with COVID-19, enrolled during active disease.

The gene calls are TRBV18 and TRBJ1-3; D gene uncertain. From germline, CDR1 is KGHSH and CDR2 LQKENI. This CDR3 region has 16 residues. Trimming stripped 3 bases from V and 0 bases from J, with 12 bases between. CDR3 sequence: CASSPLSKSSGNTIYF. For the CDR3, the DNA is TGTGCCAGCTCACCGCTGTCGAAGAGCTCTGGAAACACCATATATTTT.

The genes are TRBV18 and TRBJ1-6, with TRBD1 matching 7 bases. The V and J ends lost 6 bases and 7 bases, in that order; junction bases with no gene match: 12. The CDR3 sequence is 16 residues long. Germline CDR1 reads KGHSH; CDR2 reads LQKENI. CDR3 sequence reads: CASSPSPGTDNSPLHF. The CDR3 DNA reads TGTGCCAGCTCTCCCTCGCCCGGGACAGACAATTCACCCCTCCACTTT.

The chain employs TRBV5-1 and TRBJ1-1; 9 positions match TRBD1. Trimming took 2 bases from V and 6 from J; bases not matched to a gene: 8. Germline V gene data show CDR1 as SGHRS and CDR2 as YFSETQ. The CDR3 has 15 amino acids. CDR3 sequence (DNA): TGCGCCAGCAGCTTTGGGGGACAGGGAAAGTCTGAAGCTTTCTTT. It codes for CASSFGGQGKSEAFF. Based on the CDR3 plus reference TRBV5-1 and TRBJ1-1, the full variable domain is KAGVTQTPRYLIKTRGQQVTLSCSPISGHRSVSWYQQTPGQGLQFLFEYFSETQRNKGNFPGRFSGRQFSNSRSEMNVSTLELGDSALYLCASSFGGQGKSEAFFGQGTRLTVV.

The gene calls are TRBV7-9 and TRBJ1-6; D remains unclear. Germline V gives CDR1 SEHNR, CDR2 FQNEAQ (reference sequence). V lost 0 bases, J lost 8 bases, and 5 bases lay in between. The CDR3 has 13 amino acids. CDR3 sequence (DNA): TGTGCCAGCAGCTTAGCGGAGTATTCACCCCTCCACTTT. It is translated as CASSLAEYSPLHF.

The J gene is TRBJ2-3, the V gene TRBV5-6, with TRBD2 matching 8 bases. Germline lookup yields CDR1 SGHDT and CDR2 YYEEEE. This CDR3 is built from 14 residues. Unmatched junction bases numbered 10, after V lost 5 bases and J lost 8 bases. CDR3 in amino acids: CASRYDSGEITQYF. CDR3 nucleotide sequence: TGTGCCAGCAGATATGATAGCGGGGAGATTACGCAGTATTTT.

The chain links TRBV20-1 to TRBJ2-2; the D gene is possibly TRBD1 (5 bases). The germline V and J ends were trimmed by 3 bases and 0 bases, with 8 bases remaining between them. The germline V gene has CDR1 DFQATT and CDR2 SNEGSKA (reference sequence). CDR3 length equals 14 residues. The CDR3 spells CSASPRANTGELFF. CDR3 in DNA: TGCAGTGCTAGTCCCAGGGCGAACACCGGGGAGCTGTTTTTT.

This chain joins TRBV28 and TRBJ1-6; D is perhaps TRBD1 (5 bases). CDR1 is MDHEN and CDR2 is SYDVKM in the germline V gene. V was cut by 3 bases and J by 8 bases, with 14 bases left in between. The CDR3 has 15 amino acids. The CDR3 nucleotides read TGTGCCAGCAGTTTCTCCGGGGGGGTGGATTCACCCCTCCACTTT. Translated, it gives CASSFSGGVDSPLHF.

The chain is built from TRBV3-1 (or the pseudogene TRBV3-2) and TRBJ2-5; perhaps TRBD2 as D (6 bases). Germline CDR1 reads LGHDT; CDR2 reads YNNKEL (reference sequence). Trimming removed 0 bases from V and 1 base from J, with 15 bases in between. The CDR3 runs 17 residues. CDR3 nucleotide sequence: TGTGCCAGCAGCCAAGAAGGAAGGAGGGGAATCCAAGAGACCCAGTACTTC. It yields the protein CASSQEGRRGIQETQYF.

The chain uses TRBV7-2 and TRBJ1-2; 10 positions agree with TRBD1. There are 17 residues in the CDR3. Germline trimming cut 5 bases from V and 5 bases from J; bases unmatched to any gene: 14. From germline, CDR1 is SGHTA and CDR2 FQGNSA. CDR3 sequence reads: CASSARDRGHSDYGYTF. As DNA, the CDR3 is TGTGCCAGCAGCGCACGGGACAGGGGCCATTCGGATTATGGCTACACCTTC.

V usage is TRBV7-2 and J usage is TRBJ1-1; no clear D gene. Germline CDR1 reads SGHTA; CDR2 reads FQGNSA. With 2 bases removed from V and 2 bases from J, the gap between germline ends came to 6 bases. CDR3 length: 13 residues. CDR3 sequence reads: CASSLTANTEAFF. CDR3 in DNA: TGTGCCAGCAGCTTAACAGCTAACACTGAAGCTTTCTTT.

CDR3 DNA sequence: TGTGCCAGCAGCGTATTAGGGACTTTGAGATACGAGCAGTACTTC. It translates to CASSVLGTLRYEQYF. The V gene is TRBV11-2, the J gene TRBJ2-7, with TRBD2 as a possible D gene (6 bases). Germline-derived CDR1 and CDR2 are SGHAT and FQNNGV. This CDR3 has 15 residues. Trimming stripped 5 bases from V and 4 bases from J, with 18 bases between.

J is TRBJ1-2 and V is TRBV7-9, with a possible D match to TRBD1 (6 bases). Germline V CDR1 and CDR2: SEHNR, FQNEAQ (reference sequence). The CDR3 consists of 15 residues. V was shortened by 2 bases and J by 4 bases, with 14 bases between the two germline ends. The CDR3 nucleotides read TGTGCCAGCAGCTTAACAGAAGGACAGATCTATGGCTACACCTTC. Translated: CASSLTEGQIYGYTF.

The chain joins TRBV5-1 to TRBJ2-5, with D maybe TRBD2 (6 bases). This CDR3 is 13 amino acids long. V was cut by 2 bases and J by 5 bases, with 10 bases left in between. The germline V gene encodes CDR1 SGHRS and CDR2 YFSETQ. CDR3 sequence reads: CASSLASEETQYF. For the CDR3, the DNA is TGCGCCAGCAGCTTAGCTAGCGAGGAGACCCAGTACTTC. The full variable domain, its missing parts supplied by reference TRBV5-1 and TRBJ2-5, is KAGVTQTPRYLIKTRGQQVTLSCSPISGHRSVSWYQQTPGQGLQFLFEYFSETQRNKGNFPGRFSGRQFSNSRSEMNVSTLELGDSALYLCASSLASEETQYFGPGTRLLVL.

The chain joins TRBV24-1 to TRBJ2-1, with a weak D call TRBD2 (6 bases). Germline V lookup: CDR1 KGHDR, CDR2 SFDVKD. CDR3 length: 17 amino acids. V was shortened by 3 bases and J by 0 bases, with 14 bases between the two germline ends. The CDR3 region is CATSDPGPTSSYNEQFF. The DNA for the CDR3 is TGTGCCACCAGTGATCCGGGCCCGACTAGCTCCTACAATGAGCAGTTCTTC.

This chain links TRBV6-1 with TRBJ1-2, with 7 bases fitting TRBD1. V shed 2 bases and J 3 bases; nucleotides not matched to a gene: 0. The CDR3 has 13 amino acids. Germline values: CDR1 MNHNS, CDR2 SASEGT. Here the CDR3 DNA reads TGTGCCAGCAGTGAACAGGGGGACTATGGCTACACCTTC. Protein product: CASSEQGDYGYTF.

This clone has a handful of counts. The rearrangement joins TRBV12-3 or TRBV12-4 to TRBJ1-6; D is ambiguous. The V end was cut by 4 bases, the J end by 9 bases, with 7 bases between. The CDR3 contains 12 residues. CDR3 in DNA: TGTGCCAGCAGTTCTGTATCTTCACCCCTCCACTTT. Translation gives CASSSVSSPLHF.

The V gene is TRBV6-5, the J gene TRBJ1-2; 7 bases fit TRBD1. The trim removed 5 bases at V and 4 bases at J, leaving 7 bases unmatched. This CDR3 region has 14 residues. Germline V gene lookup returns CDR1 MNHEY and CDR2 SVGAGI. CDR3 residues: CASSPGTEFYGYTF. The DNA for the CDR3 is TGTGCCAGCAGTCCCGGGACAGAATTCTATGGCTACACCTTC.

This chain uses TRBV27 with TRBJ2-7; D possibly corresponds to TRBD2 (6 bases). With 2 bases removed from V and 5 bases from J, the gap between germline ends came to 13 bases. The CDR3 spans 14 residues. Germline V lookup: CDR1 MNHEY, CDR2 SMNVEV (reference sequence). CDR3 nucleotides: TGTGCCAGCAGTTTACGTGGGAGGCAGGACGAGCAGTACTTC. This translates into CASSLRGRQDEQYF.

The chain has TRBV6-4 and TRBJ1-1, with D possibly being TRBD1 (5 bases). Germline-derived CDR1 and CDR2 are MRHNA and SNTAGT. Trimming stripped 4 bases from V and 1 base from J, with 7 bases between. The CDR3 is made up of 13 amino acids. CDR3 bases: TGTGCCAGCAGTGCCGACAGGAACACTGAAGCTTTCTTT. Translated, it gives CASSADRNTEAFF.

The rearrangement joins TRBV28 to TRBJ2-7; D is ambiguous. The CDR3 is 13 amino acids. V dropped 10 bases and J dropped 0 bases, with 13 bases sitting between them. Germline V gene lookup returns CDR1 MDHEN and CDR2 SYDVKM. The CDR3 coding sequence is TGTGCCACCTTCGATGACATCTCCTACGAGCAGTACTTC. Amino acids: CATFDDISYEQYF.

As regards this clone: Additional DNA sequences in this sample encode the identical CDR3. The chain is built from TRBV19 and TRBJ1-4; 9 nucleotides align to TRBD1. Per the germline V gene, CDR1 is LNHDA and CDR2 is SQIVND (reference sequence). The CDR3 is made up of 15 amino acids. J gave up 3 bases and V 5 bases, and 4 bases lay outside the gene matches. This CDR3 reads CASSLGTGPNEKLFF. Written as DNA, the CDR3 is TGTGCCAGTAGTCTAGGGACAGGGCCTAATGAAAAACTGTTTTTT.

In DNA form, the CDR3 reads TGTGCCAGCTCGCCTAGGACAGGGTCGGACACTGAAGCTTTCTTT. Its protein is CASSPRTGSDTEAFF. The chain joins TRBV18 to TRBJ1-1; 8 bases are shared with TRBD1. Germline lookup yields CDR1 KGHSH and CDR2 LQKENI. This CDR3 is 15 amino acids long. V lost 6 bases and J lost 3; bases outside the gene matches: 9.

The chain uses TRBV9 and TRBJ1-1; TRBD1 might be the D (5 bases). V was cut by 4 bases and J by 8 bases, with 18 bases left in between. Germline V gene lookup returns CDR1 SGDLS and CDR2 YYNGEE. This CDR3 has 14 amino acids. This chain's CDR3 is CASSHGGEGAEAFF. In nucleotides, the CDR3 is TGTGCCAGCAGCCATGGGGGGGAAGGGGCAGAAGCTTTCTTT.

V is TRBV5-5 and J is TRBJ2-3; D is unresolved. This CDR3 has 13 residues. Germline V gene lookup returns CDR1 SGHKS and CDR2 YYEKEE (reference sequence). Trimming removed 4 bases at V and 6 bases at J, with 12 bases between. The CDR3 nucleotides are TGTGCCAGCAGCCATCCTACCGGGGATACGCAGTATTTT. Amino acids: CASSHPTGDTQYF.